This record looks at one T cell receptor (beta chain) sequence and its context. As yet, its antigen is unknown. The data belong to a study of shared clonotypes between healthy human individuals. Study in general: Used for every donor were three CD4 naive, three CD4 memory, two CD8 naive and one CD8 memory plate.

This CDR3 spans 16 amino acids. Trimming took 5 bases from V and 10 from J; bases not matched to a gene: 16. In germline, CDR1 is MDHEN, CDR2 SYDVKM. Whole-study findings and limits: Clonotype sharing among the donors was expected to vary with sequencing depth.

Evenly divided among several immunoSEQ plates was the genomic DNA of each subset. The DNA input per sorted-subset replicate PCR was 200 ng, corresponding to some 30,000 T cell genomes. Data came from immunoSEQ multiplex PCR; TCRdb stores just in-frame clones and leaves some out. The repertoire holds 660,000 or so clones, with about 96% as singletons. Terminally differentiated effector memory CD45RA+ cells were left out of the naive CD8 fraction, which was CD45RO-negative and positively selected for CCR7. The chain has TRBV28 and TRBJ2-1, with TRBD2 identical over 8 bases. The source material was naive CD8+ T cells sorted from blood. The TCR was taken from a woman in her thirties in good health. In nucleotides, the CDR3 is TGTGCCAGCAGTAACCTTAGCGGGGTGGATGTAAGGGAGCAGTTCTTC. Its translation: CASSNLSGVDVREQFF.